The sequence of this TCR beta chain was determined in a study of regulatory T cells in long-lasting Graves disease. Study-level results: Sharing of public clonotypes was greater in persistent patients (approximately 2,700) than in new patients (around 1,000). The study examined only peripheral blood, not thyroid tissue.

Described time point: newly diagnosed GD, antithyroid drugs for less than 3 months. The authors made the TCR library using RNA they extracted from PBMCs. This clonotype was seen a handful of times. Antigen specificity is unknown. The V gene's germline CDR1 is SNHLY and CDR2 FYNNEI. This CDR3 contains 15 residues. V shed 6 bases and J 2 bases; nucleotides not matched to a gene: 10. Assembly of TCR beta libraries relied on iRepertoire HTBI primers together with Arm-PCR of CDR3 regions. One entry per CDR3 protein results from TCRdb running MiXCR on the multiplex PCR reads. The sample includes about 530,000 distinct CDR3 sequences, roughly 16% of them seen just once. Separately, the same data were catalogued under a study of T cells in Graves' hyperthyroidism and ophthalmopathy. That work adds: Exclusion followed for patients with uncontrolled infection, other autoimmune disease, pregnancy or lactation. RT-PCR in the first round (using the HTBI primer set) targeted the TCR CDR3.

The genes are TRBV2 and TRBJ2-7, with 7 positions matching TRBD2. Sequenced material: peripheral blood mononuclear cells (PBMCs), taken at new diagnosis, from a patient treated with antithyroid drugs. This sequence originates from a woman aged 35-60 years with Graves disease. DNA for the CDR3: TGTGCCAGCAGACCCCGGGAGGCGGTGCCCTACGAGCAGTACTTC. This gives the protein CASRPREAVPYEQYF.